This entry concerns a single TCR beta chain. Original processing notes: Quantification of nucleated cells was approximated via reference gene primer amplification. Method: immunoSEQ multiplex PCR; TCRdb's copy keeps in-frame clones and lacks some. V and J calls and clone size are as listed in that table; D and trimming were resolved from the DNA. There are around 45,000 clones in the sample; 75% to 85% occur only once, and roughly 8.2% lies in the top ten. These data originate in a study of blood T cell repertoires in COVID-19. On the study more broadly: Samples came from the United States, Italy and Spain, spanning acute and convalescent COVID-19. T cells, B-cell-depleted T cells, or PBMCs supplied cDNA or gDNA.

Germline-derived CDR1 and CDR2 are SGHTA and FQGNSA. J lost 4 bases, V lost 5 bases, and 11 bases had no gene match. CDR3 length: 16 amino acids. V gene TRBV7-2 combines with J gene TRBJ2-1; TRBD2 matches 7 bases. The TCR originated in a man aged 80 or over in a cohort sampled during active COVID-19. The sequenced sample consisted of peripheral blood. The CDR3: CASSHAAGNKYNEQFF. In DNA form, the CDR3 reads TGTGCCAGCAGCCACGCAGCGGGGAACAAATACAATGAGCAGTTCTTC.